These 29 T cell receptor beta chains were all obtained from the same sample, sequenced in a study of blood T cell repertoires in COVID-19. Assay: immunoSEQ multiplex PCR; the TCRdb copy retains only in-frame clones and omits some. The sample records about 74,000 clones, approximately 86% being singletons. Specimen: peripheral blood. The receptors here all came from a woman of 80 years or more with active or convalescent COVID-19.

CDR3 protein: CSVEISRRYGYTF. For the CDR3, the DNA is TGCAGCGTTGAAATTTCTCGGCGGTATGGCTACACCTTC. The chain uses TRBV29-1 and TRBJ1-2; D remains ambiguous. The CDR3 spans 13 residues. V was shortened by 2 bases and J by 5 bases, with 12 bases between the two germline ends. Germline lookup yields CDR1 SQVTM and CDR2 ANQGSEA.

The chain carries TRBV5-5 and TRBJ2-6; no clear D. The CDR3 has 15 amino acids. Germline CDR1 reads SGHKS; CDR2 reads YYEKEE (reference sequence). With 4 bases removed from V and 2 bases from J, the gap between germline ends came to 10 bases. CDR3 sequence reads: CASSPRNPGANVLTF. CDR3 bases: TGTGCCAGCAGCCCTAGAAATCCTGGGGCCAACGTCCTGACTTTC.

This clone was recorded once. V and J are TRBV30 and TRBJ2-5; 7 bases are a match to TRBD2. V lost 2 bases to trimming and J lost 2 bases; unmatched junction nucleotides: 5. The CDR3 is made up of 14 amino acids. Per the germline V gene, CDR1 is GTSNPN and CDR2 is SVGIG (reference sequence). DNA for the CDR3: TGTGCCTGGAGTACCACTAGCGCACAAGAGACCCAGTACTTC. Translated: CAWSTTSAQETQYF.

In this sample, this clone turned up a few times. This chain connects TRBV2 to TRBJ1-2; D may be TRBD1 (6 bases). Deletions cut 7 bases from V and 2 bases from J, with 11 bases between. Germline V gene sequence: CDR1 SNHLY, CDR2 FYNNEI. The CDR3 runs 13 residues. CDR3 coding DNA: TGTGCCAGCACCTGGACAGCCAACTATGGCTACACCTTC. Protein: CASTWTANYGYTF.

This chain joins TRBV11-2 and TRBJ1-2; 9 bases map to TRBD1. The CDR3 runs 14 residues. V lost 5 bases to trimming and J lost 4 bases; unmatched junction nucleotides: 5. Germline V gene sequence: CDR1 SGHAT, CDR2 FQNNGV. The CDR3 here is CASSPDRGVYGYTF. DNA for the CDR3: TGTGCCAGCAGCCCGGACAGGGGCGTCTATGGCTACACCTTC.

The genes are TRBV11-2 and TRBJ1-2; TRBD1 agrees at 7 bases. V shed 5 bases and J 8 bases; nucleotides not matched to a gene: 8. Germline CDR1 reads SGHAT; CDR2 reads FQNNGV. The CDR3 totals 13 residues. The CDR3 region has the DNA TGTGCCAGCAGCGAGAGACAGGGTCTGGGCTACACCTTC. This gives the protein CASSERQGLGYTF.

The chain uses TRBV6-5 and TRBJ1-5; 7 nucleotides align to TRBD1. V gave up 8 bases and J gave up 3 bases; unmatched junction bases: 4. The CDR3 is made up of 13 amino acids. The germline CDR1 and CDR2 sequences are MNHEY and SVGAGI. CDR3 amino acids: CASGTDPNQPQHF. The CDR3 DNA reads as TGTGCCAGCGGGACAGATCCCAATCAGCCCCAGCATTTT.

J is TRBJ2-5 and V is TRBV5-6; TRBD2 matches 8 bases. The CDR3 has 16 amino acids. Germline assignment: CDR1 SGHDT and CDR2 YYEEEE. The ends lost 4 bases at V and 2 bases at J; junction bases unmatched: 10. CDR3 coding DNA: TGTGCCAGCAGCCGGTGGGATAGCGGGAAACAAGAGACCCAGTACTTC. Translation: CASSRWDSGKQETQYF.

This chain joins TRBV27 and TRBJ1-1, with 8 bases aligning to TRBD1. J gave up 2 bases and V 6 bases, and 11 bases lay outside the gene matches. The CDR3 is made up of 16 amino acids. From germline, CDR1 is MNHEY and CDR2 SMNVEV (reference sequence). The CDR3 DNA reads TGTGCCAGCAGCTTCGGACAGGGAGCAGGAAACACTGAAGCTTTCTTT. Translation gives CASSFGQGAGNTEAFF.

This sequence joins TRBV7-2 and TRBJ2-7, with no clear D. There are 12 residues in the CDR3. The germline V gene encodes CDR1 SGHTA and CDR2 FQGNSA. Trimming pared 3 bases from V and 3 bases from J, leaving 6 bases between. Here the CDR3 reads CASSFTGYEQYF. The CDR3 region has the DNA TGTGCCAGCAGCTTTACTGGCTACGAGCAGTACTTC. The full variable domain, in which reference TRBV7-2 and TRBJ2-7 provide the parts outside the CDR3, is GAGVSQSPSNKVTEKGKDVELRCDPISGHTALYWYRQSLGQGLEFLIYFQGNSAPDKSGLPSDRFSAERTGGSVSTLTIQRTQQEDSAVYLCASSFTGYEQYFGPGTRLTVT.

Here the CDR3 DNA reads TGCGCCAGCAGCCAAGGGACAGGCCCGAACACCGGGGAGCTGTTTTTT. Translating it yields CASSQGTGPNTGELFF. The chain employs TRBV4-3 and TRBJ2-2; TRBD1 aligns across 7 bases. J lost 0 bases, V lost 1 base, and 2 bases had no gene match. Looked up from germline, CDR1 is LGHNA and CDR2 is YSLEER. The CDR3 length is 16 residues.

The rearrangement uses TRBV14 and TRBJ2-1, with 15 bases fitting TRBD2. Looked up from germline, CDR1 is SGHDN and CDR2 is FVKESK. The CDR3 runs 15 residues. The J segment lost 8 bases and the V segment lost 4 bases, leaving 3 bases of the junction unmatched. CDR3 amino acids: CASSPGLAGGYEQFF. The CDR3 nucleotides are TGTGCCAGCAGCCCGGGACTAGCGGGAGGCTATGAGCAGTTCTTC.

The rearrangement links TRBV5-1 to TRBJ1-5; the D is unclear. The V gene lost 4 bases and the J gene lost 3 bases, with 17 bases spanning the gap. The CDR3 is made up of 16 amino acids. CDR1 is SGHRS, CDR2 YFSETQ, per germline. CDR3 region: CASSPSGGGPNQPQHF. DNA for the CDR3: TGCGCCAGCAGCCCCTCCGGCGGAGGCCCCAATCAGCCCCAGCATTTT.

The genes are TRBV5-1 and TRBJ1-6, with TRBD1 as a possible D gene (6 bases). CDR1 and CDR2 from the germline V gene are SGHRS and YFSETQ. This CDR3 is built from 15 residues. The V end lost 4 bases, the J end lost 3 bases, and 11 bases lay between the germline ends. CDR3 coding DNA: TGCGCCAGCAGCGAAGGGGGGGGCTATAATTCACCCCTCCACTTT. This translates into CASSEGGGYNSPLHF.

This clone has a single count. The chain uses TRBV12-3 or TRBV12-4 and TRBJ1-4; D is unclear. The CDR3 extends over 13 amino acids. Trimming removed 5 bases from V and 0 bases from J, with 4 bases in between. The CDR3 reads CASSVTTNEKLFF. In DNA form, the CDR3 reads TGTGCCAGCAGTGTTACAACTAATGAAAAACTGTTTTTT.

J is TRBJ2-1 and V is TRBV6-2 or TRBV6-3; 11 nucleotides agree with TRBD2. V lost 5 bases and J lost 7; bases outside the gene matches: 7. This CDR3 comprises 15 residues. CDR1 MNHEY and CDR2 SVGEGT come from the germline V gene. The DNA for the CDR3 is TGTGCCAGCAGTCAACTAGCGGGAGTCGATAATGAGCAGTTCTTC. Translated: CASSQLAGVDNEQFF.

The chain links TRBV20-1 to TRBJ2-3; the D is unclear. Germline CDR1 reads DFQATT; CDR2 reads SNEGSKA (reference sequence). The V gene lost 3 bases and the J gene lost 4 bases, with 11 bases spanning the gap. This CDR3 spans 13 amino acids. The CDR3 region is CSASASTADTQYF. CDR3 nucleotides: TGCAGTGCTAGTGCCAGTACCGCAGATACGCAGTATTTT.

The CDR3 DNA follows: TGCAGCGTTGGGGAACAGGGGTATGGCTACACCTTC. Its protein product is CSVGEQGYGYTF. This chain links TRBV29-1 with TRBJ1-2; the match to TRBD1 covers 7 bases. With V trimmed by 4 bases and J by 5 bases, 4 bases remained unmatched. CDR3 size: 12 residues. Per germline, CDR1 SQVTM and CDR2 ANQGSEA.

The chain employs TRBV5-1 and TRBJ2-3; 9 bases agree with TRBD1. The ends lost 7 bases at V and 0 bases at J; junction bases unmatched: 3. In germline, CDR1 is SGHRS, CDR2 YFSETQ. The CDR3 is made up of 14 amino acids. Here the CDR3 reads CASGDRASTDTQYF. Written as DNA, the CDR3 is TGCGCCAGCGGGGACAGGGCAAGCACAGATACGCAGTATTTT. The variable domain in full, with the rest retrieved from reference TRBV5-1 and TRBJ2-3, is KAGVTQTPRYLIKTRGQQVTLSCSPISGHRSVSWYQQTPGQGLQFLFEYFSETQRNKGNFPGRFSGRQFSNSRSEMNVSTLELGDSALYLCASGDRASTDTQYFGPGTRLTVL.

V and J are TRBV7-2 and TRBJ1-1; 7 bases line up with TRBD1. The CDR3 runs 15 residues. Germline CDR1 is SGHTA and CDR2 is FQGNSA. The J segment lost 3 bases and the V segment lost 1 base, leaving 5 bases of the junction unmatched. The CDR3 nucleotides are TGTGCCAGCAGCTTAGTAGGGGGCAGGGACACTGAAGCTTTCTTT. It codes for CASSLVGGRDTEAFF.

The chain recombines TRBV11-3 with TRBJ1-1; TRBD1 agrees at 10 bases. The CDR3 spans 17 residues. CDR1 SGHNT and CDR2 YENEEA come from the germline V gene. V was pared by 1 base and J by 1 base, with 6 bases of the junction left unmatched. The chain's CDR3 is CASSLVPGQGKNTEAFF. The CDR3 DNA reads TGTGCCAGCAGCTTAGTCCCGGGACAGGGGAAGAACACTGAAGCTTTCTTT.

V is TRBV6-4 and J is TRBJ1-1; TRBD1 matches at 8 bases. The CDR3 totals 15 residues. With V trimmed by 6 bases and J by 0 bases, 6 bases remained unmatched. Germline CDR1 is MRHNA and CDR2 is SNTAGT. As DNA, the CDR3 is TGTGCCAGCAGAAAGACAGGGGTCTTGAACACTGAAGCTTTCTTT. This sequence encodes CASRKTGVLNTEAFF.

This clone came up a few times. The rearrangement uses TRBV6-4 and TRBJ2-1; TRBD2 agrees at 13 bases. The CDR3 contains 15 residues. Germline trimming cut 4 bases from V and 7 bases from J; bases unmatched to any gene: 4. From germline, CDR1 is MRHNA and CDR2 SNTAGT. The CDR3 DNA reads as TGTGCCAGCAGTGTTGGACTAGCGGGGGAAAATGAGCAGTTCTTC. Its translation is CASSVGLAGENEQFF.

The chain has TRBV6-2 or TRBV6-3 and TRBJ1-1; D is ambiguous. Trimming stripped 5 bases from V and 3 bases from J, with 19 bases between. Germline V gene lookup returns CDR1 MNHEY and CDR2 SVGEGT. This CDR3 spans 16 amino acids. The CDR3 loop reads CASSLSRAPGDTEAFF. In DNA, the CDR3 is TGTGCCAGCAGTCTATCGCGGGCCCCTGGGGACACTGAAGCTTTCTTT.

CDR3 DNA: TGTGCCAGCTCCCGGGACAGCCCCAATCAGCCCCAGCATTTT. Amino acid sequence: CASSRDSPNQPQHF. The chain joins TRBV7-9 to TRBJ1-5; 7 bases agree with TRBD1. V gave up 8 bases and J gave up 3 bases; unmatched junction bases: 7. The CDR3 length is 14 residues. In germline, CDR1 is SEHNR, CDR2 FQNEAQ (reference sequence). The full variable domain, completed using reference TRBV7-9 and TRBJ1-5, is DTGVSQNPRHKITKRGQNVTFRCDPISEHNRLYWYRQTLGQGPEFLTYFQNEAQLEKSRLLSDRFSAERPKGSFSTLEIQRTEQGDSAMYLCASSRDSPNQPQHFGDGTRLSIL.

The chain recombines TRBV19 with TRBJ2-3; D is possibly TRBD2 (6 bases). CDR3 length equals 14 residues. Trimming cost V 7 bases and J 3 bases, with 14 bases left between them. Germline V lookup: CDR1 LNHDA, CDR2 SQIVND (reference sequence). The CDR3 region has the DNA TGTGCCAGTAATGGGGGGATGAGGACAGATACGCAGTATTTT. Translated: CASNGGMRTDTQYF. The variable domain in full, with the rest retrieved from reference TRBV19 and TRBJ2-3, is DGGITQSPKYLFRKEGQNVTLSCEQNLNHDAMYWYRQDPGQGLRLIYYSQIVNDFQKGDIAEGYSVSREKKESFPLTVTSAQKNPTAFYLCASNGGMRTDTQYFGPGTRLTVL.

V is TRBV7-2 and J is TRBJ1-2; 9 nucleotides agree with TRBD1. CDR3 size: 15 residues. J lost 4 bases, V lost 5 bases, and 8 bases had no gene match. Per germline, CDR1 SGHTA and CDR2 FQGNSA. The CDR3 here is CASSHTGGRSYGYTF. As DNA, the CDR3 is TGTGCCAGCAGCCACACAGGGGGCCGGAGCTATGGCTACACCTTC.

The CDR3 DNA is TGTGCCAGCTCAGGGGACAGCCAGCTTGTGGAAAAACTGTTTTTT. Residues: CASSGDSQLVEKLFF. The V and J genes are TRBV18 and TRBJ1-4, with TRBD1 matching over 7 bases. The length of the CDR3 is 15 residues. With V trimmed by 5 bases and J by 8 bases, 11 bases remained unmatched. The germline V gene has CDR1 KGHSH and CDR2 LQKENI.

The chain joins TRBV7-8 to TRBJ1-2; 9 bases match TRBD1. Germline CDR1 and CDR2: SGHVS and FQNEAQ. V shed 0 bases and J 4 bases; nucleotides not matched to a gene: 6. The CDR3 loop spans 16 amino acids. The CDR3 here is CASSLAWDRATYGYTF. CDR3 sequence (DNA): TGTGCCAGCAGCTTAGCCTGGGACAGGGCAACCTATGGCTACACCTTC.